The 3 T cell receptor beta chains below were found in one sample sequenced in a study of T-cell memory formation after mild COVID-19. TCRdb re-called the 5' RACE reads through MiXCR, storing one row per CDR3 protein. Among about 260,000 distinct CDR3 sequences listed, around 8% were seen once. The sample comprised PBMCs or a T cell subset sorted from them (not recorded which). Receptors originate from a man younger than 35 who had mild COVID-19 (a few samples of this study predate the infection). Cell type and time point are not known.

This clonotype was seen only a few times. The chain has TRBV5-1 and TRBJ2-1, with D perhaps matching TRBD1 (5 bases). The CDR3 totals 13 residues. V shed 4 bases and J shed 5 bases, with 10 bases lying between them. Germline lookup yields CDR1 SGHRS and CDR2 YFSETQ. The CDR3: CASSDSPDNEQFF. The DNA of the CDR3 is TGCGCCAGCAGCGACAGTCCCGACAATGAGCAGTTCTTC.

This clonotype was seen more than once but under ten times. The V call is TRBV4-3, the J call TRBJ1-2; TRBD1 matches 12 bases. There are 17 residues in the CDR3. Germline V gene sequence: CDR1 LGHNA, CDR2 YSLEER. V dropped 0 bases and J dropped 8; count of bases not matched to a gene: 10. CDR3 nucleotide sequence: TGCGCCAGCAGCCAAGATAGCCGGGACAGGGGGCTGCACGGCTACACCTTC. As protein: CASSQDSRDRGLHGYTF.

This clonotype has a handful of counts. J is TRBJ1-1 and V is TRBV20-1; TRBD1 might be the D (5 bases). The CDR3 spans 15 residues. The ends were cut back, 0 bases at V and 4 bases at J, with 15 bases in the middle. Germline CDR1 DFQATT, CDR2 SNEGSKA (reference sequence). The CDR3 bases are TGCAGTGCTAGAGATCTGACGGGGGTTGGCACTGAAGCTTTCTTT. It translates to CSARDLTGVGTEAFF.